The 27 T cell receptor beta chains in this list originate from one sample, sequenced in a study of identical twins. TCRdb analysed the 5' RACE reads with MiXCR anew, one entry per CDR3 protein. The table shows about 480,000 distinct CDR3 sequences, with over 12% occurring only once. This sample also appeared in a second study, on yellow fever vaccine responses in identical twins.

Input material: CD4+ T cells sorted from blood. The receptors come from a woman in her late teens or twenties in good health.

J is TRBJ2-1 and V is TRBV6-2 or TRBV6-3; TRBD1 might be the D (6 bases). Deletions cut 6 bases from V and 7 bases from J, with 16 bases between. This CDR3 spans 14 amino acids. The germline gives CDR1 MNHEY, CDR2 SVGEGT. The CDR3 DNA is TGTGCCAGCAGATCTACAGGGTGGGGAAATGAGCAGTTCTTC. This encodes CASRSTGWGNEQFF.

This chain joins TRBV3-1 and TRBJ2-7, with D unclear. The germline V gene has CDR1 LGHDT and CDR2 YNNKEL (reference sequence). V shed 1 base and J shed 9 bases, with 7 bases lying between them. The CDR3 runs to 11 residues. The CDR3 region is CASSQGLGQYF. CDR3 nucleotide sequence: TGTGCCAGCAGCCAAGGGCTAGGGCAGTACTTC.

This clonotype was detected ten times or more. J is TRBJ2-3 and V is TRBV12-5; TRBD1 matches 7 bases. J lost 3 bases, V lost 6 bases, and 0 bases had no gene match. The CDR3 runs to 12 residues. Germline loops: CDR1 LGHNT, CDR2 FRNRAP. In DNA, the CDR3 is TGTGCTAGTGGACAGGGGACAGATACGCAGTATTTT. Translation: CASGQGTDTQYF.

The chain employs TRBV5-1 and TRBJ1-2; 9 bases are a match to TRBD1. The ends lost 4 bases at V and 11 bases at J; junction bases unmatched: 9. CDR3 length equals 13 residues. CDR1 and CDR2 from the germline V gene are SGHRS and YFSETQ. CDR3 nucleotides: TGCGCCAGCAGCCCGGAGGGGACAGGGAAGTACACCTTC. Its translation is CASSPEGTGKYTF.

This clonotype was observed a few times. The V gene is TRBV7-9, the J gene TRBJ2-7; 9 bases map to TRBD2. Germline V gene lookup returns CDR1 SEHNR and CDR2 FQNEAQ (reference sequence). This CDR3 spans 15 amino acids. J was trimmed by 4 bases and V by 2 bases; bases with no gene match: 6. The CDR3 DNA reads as TGTGCCAGCAGCTTAAGGGAGCTAGCGGGATACGAGCAGTACTTC. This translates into CASSLRELAGYEQYF.

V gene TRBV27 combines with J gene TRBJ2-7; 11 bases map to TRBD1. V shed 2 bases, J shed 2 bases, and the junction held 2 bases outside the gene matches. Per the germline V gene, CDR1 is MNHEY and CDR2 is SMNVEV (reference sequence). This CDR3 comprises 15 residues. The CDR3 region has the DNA TGTGCCAGCAGTTTACGGGGACAGGGGGCCTACGAGCAGTACTTC. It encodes CASSLRGQGAYEQYF.

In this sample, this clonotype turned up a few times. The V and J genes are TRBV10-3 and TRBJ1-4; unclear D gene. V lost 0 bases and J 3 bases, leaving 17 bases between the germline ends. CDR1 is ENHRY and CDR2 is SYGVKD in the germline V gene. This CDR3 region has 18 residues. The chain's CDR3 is CAISESFSRGAANEKLFF. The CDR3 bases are TGTGCCATCAGTGAGTCCTTTTCCAGAGGAGCAGCTAATGAAAAACTGTTTTTT.

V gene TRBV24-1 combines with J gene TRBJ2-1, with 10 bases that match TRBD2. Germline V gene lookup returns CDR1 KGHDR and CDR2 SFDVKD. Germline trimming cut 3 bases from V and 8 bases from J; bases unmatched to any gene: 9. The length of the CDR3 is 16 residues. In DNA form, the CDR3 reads TGTGCCACCAGTGATCGACCAGCGGGAGGGCGCTATGAGCAGTTCTTC. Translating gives CATSDRPAGGRYEQFF.

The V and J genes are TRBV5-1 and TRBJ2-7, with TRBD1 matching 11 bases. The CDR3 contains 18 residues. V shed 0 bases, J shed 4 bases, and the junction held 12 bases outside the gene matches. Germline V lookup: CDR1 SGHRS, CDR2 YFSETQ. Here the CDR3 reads CASSLGWTGGGTGYEQYF. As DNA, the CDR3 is TGCGCCAGCAGCTTGGGTTGGACAGGGGGCGGAACGGGGTACGAGCAGTACTTC.

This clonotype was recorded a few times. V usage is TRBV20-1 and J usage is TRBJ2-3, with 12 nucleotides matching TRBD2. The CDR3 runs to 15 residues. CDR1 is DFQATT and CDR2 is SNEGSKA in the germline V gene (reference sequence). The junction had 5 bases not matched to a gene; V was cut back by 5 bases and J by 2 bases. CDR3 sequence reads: CSAAGLAGTTDTQYF. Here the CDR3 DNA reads TGCAGTGCTGCCGGACTAGCGGGGACCACAGATACGCAGTATTTT.

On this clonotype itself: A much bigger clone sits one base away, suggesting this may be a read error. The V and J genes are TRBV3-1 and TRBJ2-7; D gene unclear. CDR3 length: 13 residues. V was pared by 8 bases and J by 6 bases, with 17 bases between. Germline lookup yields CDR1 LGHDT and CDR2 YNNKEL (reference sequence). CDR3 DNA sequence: TGTGCCAGCGGCCCACGCCAAGGCGGCGAGCAGTACTTC. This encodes CASGPRQGGEQYF.

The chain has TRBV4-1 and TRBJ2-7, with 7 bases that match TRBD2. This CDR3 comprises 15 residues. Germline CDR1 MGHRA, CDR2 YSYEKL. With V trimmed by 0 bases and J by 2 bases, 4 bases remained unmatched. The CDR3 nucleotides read TGCGCCAGCAGCCAAGATGACGGGGGGACCTACGAGCAGTACTTC. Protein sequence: CASSQDDGGTYEQYF.

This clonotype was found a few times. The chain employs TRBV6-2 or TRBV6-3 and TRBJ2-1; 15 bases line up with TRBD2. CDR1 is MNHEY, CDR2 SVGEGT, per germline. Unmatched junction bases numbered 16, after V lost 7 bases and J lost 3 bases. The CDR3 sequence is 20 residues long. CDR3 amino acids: CASTLDPGLAGGGLYNEQFF. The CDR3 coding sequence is TGTGCCAGCACACTCGACCCGGGACTAGCGGGAGGAGGTCTCTACAATGAGCAGTTCTTC.

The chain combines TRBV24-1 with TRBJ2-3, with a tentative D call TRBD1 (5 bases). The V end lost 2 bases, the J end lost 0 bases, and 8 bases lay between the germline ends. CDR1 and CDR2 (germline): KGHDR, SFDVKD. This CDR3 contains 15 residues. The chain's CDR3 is CATSDWGRSTDTQYF. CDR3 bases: TGTGCCACCAGTGATTGGGGCAGGAGCACAGATACGCAGTATTTT.

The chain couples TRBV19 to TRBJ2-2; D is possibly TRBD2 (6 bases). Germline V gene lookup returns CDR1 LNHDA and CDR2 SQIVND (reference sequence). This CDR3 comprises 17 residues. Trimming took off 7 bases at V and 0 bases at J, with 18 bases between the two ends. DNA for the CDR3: TGTGCCAGTAAAGAGAGGAGGGGCTCCCCGAACACCGGGGAGCTGTTTTTT. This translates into CASKERRGSPNTGELFF.

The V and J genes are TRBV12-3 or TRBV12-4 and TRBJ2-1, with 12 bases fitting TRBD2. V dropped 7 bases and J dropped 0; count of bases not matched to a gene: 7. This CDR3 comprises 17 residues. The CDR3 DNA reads TGTGCCAGCACTCTAGCGGGGGGGCCGTCCTCCTACAATGAGCAGTTCTTC. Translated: CASTLAGGPSSYNEQFF.

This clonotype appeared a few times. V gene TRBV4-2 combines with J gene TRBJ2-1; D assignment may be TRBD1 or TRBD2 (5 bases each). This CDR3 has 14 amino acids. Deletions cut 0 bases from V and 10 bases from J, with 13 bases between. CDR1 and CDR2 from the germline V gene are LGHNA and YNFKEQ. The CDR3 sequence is CASSQERGQREQFF. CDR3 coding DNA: TGTGCCAGCAGCCAAGAGAGGGGTCAACGAGAGCAGTTCTTC.

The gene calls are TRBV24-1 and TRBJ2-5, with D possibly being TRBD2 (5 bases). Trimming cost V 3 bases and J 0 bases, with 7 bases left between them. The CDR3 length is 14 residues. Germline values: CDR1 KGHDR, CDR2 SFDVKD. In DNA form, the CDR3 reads TGTGCCACCAGTGATCGGAGGTACCAAGAGACCCAGTACTTC. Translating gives CATSDRRYQETQYF.

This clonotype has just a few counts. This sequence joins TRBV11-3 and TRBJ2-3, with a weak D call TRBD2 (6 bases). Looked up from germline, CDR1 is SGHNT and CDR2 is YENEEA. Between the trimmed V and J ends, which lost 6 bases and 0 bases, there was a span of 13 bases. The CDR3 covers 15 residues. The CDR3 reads CASSIRSGSTDTQYF. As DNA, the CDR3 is TGTGCCAGCAGTATAAGGAGCGGGAGCACAGATACGCAGTATTTT.

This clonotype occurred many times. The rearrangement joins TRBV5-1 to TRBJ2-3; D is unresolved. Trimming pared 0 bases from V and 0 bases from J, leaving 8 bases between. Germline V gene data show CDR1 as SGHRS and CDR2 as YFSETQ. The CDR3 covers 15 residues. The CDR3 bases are TGCGCCAGCAGCTTGGGGGCGATTAGCACAGATACGCAGTATTTT. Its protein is CASSLGAISTDTQYF. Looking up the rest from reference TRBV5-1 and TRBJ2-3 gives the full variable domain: KAGVTQTPRYLIKTRGQQVTLSCSPISGHRSVSWYQQTPGQGLQFLFEYFSETQRNKGNFPGRFSGRQFSNSRSEMNVSTLELGDSALYLCASSLGAISTDTQYFGPGTRLTVL.

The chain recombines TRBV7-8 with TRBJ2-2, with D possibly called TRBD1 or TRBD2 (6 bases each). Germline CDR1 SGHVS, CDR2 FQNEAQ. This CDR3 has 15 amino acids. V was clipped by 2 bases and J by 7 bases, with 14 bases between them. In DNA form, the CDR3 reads TGTGCCAGCAGCTTATCGTGGGGGGCCGGCGGGGAGCTGTTTTTT. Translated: CASSLSWGAGGELFF.

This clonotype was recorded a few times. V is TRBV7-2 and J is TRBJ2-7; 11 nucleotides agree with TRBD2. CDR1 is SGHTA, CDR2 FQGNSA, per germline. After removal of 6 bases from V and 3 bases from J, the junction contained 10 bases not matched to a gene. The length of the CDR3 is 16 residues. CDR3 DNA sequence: TGTGCCAGCAGAACTTCATCCGGGACTAGCGGCTACGAGCAGTACTTC. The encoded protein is CASRTSSGTSGYEQYF.

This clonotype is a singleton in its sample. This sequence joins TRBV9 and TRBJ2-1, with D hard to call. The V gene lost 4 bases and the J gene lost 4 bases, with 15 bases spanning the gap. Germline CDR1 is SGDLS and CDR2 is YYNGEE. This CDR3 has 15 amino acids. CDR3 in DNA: TGTGCCAGCAGCCCAACAGAGGCCGCATACAATGAGCAGTTCTTC. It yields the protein CASSPTEAAYNEQFF.

CDR3: CASSTTEELFF. In nucleotides, the CDR3 is TGCGCCAGCAGCACGACGGAGGAGCTGTTTTTT. The genes are TRBV4-3 and TRBJ2-2; D unclear. This CDR3 is 11 amino acids long. The germline V and J ends were trimmed by 5 bases and 10 bases, with 8 bases remaining between them. Per germline, CDR1 LGHNA and CDR2 YSLEER.

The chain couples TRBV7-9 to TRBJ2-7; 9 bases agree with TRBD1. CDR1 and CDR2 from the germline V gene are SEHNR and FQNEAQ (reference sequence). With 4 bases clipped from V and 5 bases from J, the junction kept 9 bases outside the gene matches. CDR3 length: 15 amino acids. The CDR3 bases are TGTGCCAGCAGCTGGGGACAGGGATCTACCCACGAGCAGTACTTC. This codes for CASSWGQGSTHEQYF.

This CDR3 reads CASSPAGTEPAMAKNIQYF. The CDR3 nucleotides read TGTGCCAGCAGCCCCGCCGGGACAGAGCCTGCGATGGCCAAAAACATTCAGTACTTC. V and J are TRBV5-6 and TRBJ2-4, with TRBD1 identical over 7 bases. This CDR3 region has 19 residues. With 4 bases clipped from V and 1 base from J, the junction kept 17 bases outside the gene matches. The germline V gene encodes CDR1 SGHDT and CDR2 YYEEEE. Full variable domain (remainder filled in from reference TRBV5-6 and TRBJ2-4): DAGVTQSPTHLIKTRGQQVTLRCSPKSGHDTVSWYQQALGQGPQFIFQYYEEEERQRGNFPDRFSGHQFPNYSSELNVNALLLGDSALYLCASSPAGTEPAMAKNIQYFGAGTRLSVL.

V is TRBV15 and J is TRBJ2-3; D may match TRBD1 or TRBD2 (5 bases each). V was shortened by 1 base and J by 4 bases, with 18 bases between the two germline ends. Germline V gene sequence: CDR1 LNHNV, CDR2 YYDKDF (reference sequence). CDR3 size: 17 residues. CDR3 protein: CATSRAGRDPWADTQYF. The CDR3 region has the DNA TGTGCCACCAGCAGAGCCGGAAGGGACCCCTGGGCAGATACGCAGTATTTT.